The 9 T cell receptor beta chains below were found in one sample sequenced in a study of cytomegalovirus exposure and HLA in healthy donors (dated by TCRdb to about 2017). To prepare the library, the immunoSEQ multiplex PCR assay was applied. Entries here come from immuneACCESS through TCRdb and include only in-frame sequences with V and J called. Some clones fail to appear in such tables; in the studies checked, an unresolved V gene covers under half of the shortfall, and the cause of the remainder is unknown. Within this sample are tens of thousands of clones, with about nine tenths of them counted one time only. The ten most abundant clones make up approximately 1.1% of the sample. The sequenced material came from PBMCs. These receptors were collected from a man between 18 and 35 years old in good health and CMV-seronegative.

The chain couples TRBV7-8 to TRBJ2-7; D is perhaps TRBD1 (6 bases). The CDR3 has 15 residues. V lost 3 bases, J lost 3 bases, and 15 bases lay in between. The germline V gene encodes CDR1 SGHVS and CDR2 FQNEAQ. CDR3 DNA sequence: TGTGCCAGCAGCTTGGACAGTGTTGTCGGCTACGAGCAGTACTTC. Protein sequence: CASSLDSVVGYEQYF.

The chain is built from TRBV4-3 and TRBJ2-7; the D gene is possibly TRBD2 (6 bases). V shed 0 bases and J shed 9 bases, with 15 bases lying between them. In germline, CDR1 is LGHNA, CDR2 YSLEER. This CDR3 comprises 14 residues. The chain's CDR3 is CASSQDWTTLAQYF. The CDR3 nucleotides are TGCGCCAGCAGCCAAGATTGGACTACCTTGGCGCAGTACTTC.

This clone was recorded once. V usage is TRBV11-3 and J usage is TRBJ1-1; perhaps TRBD1 as D (5 bases). The CDR3 spans 11 residues. Germline V lookup: CDR1 SGHNT, CDR2 YENEEA. V dropped 3 bases and J dropped 7 bases, with 6 bases sitting between them. The CDR3 spells CASSFDSEAFF. The CDR3 DNA reads as TGTGCCAGCAGCTTTGACAGTGAAGCTTTCTTT. The full variable domain, with the rest looked up from reference TRBV11-3 and TRBJ1-1, is EAGVVQSPRYKIIEKKQPVAFWCNPISGHNTLYWYLQNLGQGPELLIRYENEEAVDDSQLPKDRFSAERLKGVDSTLKIQPAELGDSAVYLCASSFDSEAFFGQGTRLTVV.

The DNA of the CDR3 is TGTGCCAGCTCCCTCGACAGGGAGTACGGGGAGCTGTTTTTT. It codes for CASSLDREYGELFF. The chain recombines TRBV18 with TRBJ2-2; TRBD1 matches 7 bases. The V gene's germline CDR1 is KGHSH and CDR2 LQKENI. The CDR3 consists of 14 residues. V was clipped by 6 bases and J by 7 bases; unmatched bases: 8.

The chain is built from TRBV10-3 and TRBJ1-2; TRBD1 agrees at 7 bases. V lost 1 base to trimming and J lost 1 base; unmatched junction nucleotides: 3. CDR3 size: 15 residues. CDR1 is ENHRY, CDR2 SYGVKD, per germline. CDR3 DNA sequence: TGTGCCATCAGTGAGTGGGGACAGCTTAACTATGGCTACACCTTC. Translated, it gives CAISEWGQLNYGYTF.

The V and J genes are TRBV18 and TRBJ2-5; D remains ambiguous. The CDR3 consists of 15 residues. The germline V gene encodes CDR1 KGHSH and CDR2 LQKENI. Trimming took off 0 bases at V and 2 bases at J, with 10 bases between the two ends. The CDR3 region is CASSPPSRSQETQYF. Written as DNA, the CDR3 is TGTGCCAGCTCACCACCGAGCAGGTCGCAAGAGACCCAGTACTTC.

On this clone itself: The junction differs from germline at one of its ends, possibly a read error. The chain has TRBV2 and TRBJ2-7, with TRBD2 identical over 14 bases. Germline CDR1 and CDR2: SNHLY and FYNNEI. The CDR3 has 12 amino acids. The CDR3 sequence: CASSATSGRANF. DNA of the CDR3: TGTGCCAGCAGTGCGACTAGCGGGAGGGCCAACTTC. Drawing the rest from reference TRBV2 and TRBJ2-7, the complete variable domain is EPEVTQTPSHQVTQMGQEVILRCVPISNHLYFYWYRQILGQKVEFLVSFYNNEISEKSEIFDDQFSVERPDGSNFTLKIRSTKLEDSAMYFCASSATSGRANFGPGTRLTVT.

This chain joins TRBV11-2 and TRBJ1-4; D possibly corresponds to TRBD1 (5 bases). The germline gives CDR1 SGHAT, CDR2 FQNNGV. The CDR3 has 13 residues. V was shortened by 6 bases and J by 8 bases, with 13 bases between the two germline ends. The CDR3 region has the DNA TGTGCCAGCAGTATAATCGGGGGAGAAAAACTGTTTTTT. It codes for CASSIIGGEKLFF.

CDR3 residues: CAWALQLQETQYF. CDR3 in DNA: TGTGCCTGGGCGTTACAGCTCCAAGAGACCCAGTACTTC. This rearrangement joins TRBV30 to TRBJ2-5, with D hard to call. This CDR3 has 13 amino acids. Trimming removed 5 bases at V and 1 base at J, with 11 bases between. Per germline, CDR1 GTSNPN and CDR2 SVGIG (reference sequence). The full variable domain, with the rest looked up from reference TRBV30 and TRBJ2-5, is SQTIHQWPATLVQPVGSPLSLECTVEGTSNPNLYWYRQAAGRGLQLLFYSVGIGQISSEVPQNLSASRPQDRQFILSSKKLLLSDSGFYLCAWALQLQETQYFGPGTRLLVL.